This T cell receptor (beta chain) emerged from a study of CD8+ T cells in alopecia areata. Study at large: Treated patients received oral tofacitinib, 5 to 10 mg twice daily.

The treatment: oral pan-JAK inhibitor, 5-10 mg twice daily. Sorted out of PBMCs were CD4+ T cells and CD8+ T cells. The germline V gene has CDR1 SGHVS and CDR2 FNYEAQ. V lost 5 bases and J lost 5, with 22 bases in between. The CDR3 runs to 16 residues. Concerning this clone: Its antigen is currently unknown.

General study results and limits: Tofacitinib significantly decreased scalp clonality and expanded CD8+ clones among top 100. An increase in clonality over normal scalp was evident in lesional scalp, especially alopecia totalis/universalis.

Sequencing relied on a cDNA template that was reverse transcribed from extracted RNA. Sequenced by immunoSEQ multiplex PCR; TCRdb stores in-frame clones only, minus some. Of more than 200,000 clones listed, approximately 72% were seen once; the top ten hold more than 1%. The chain uses TRBV7-6 and TRBJ2-7; a possible D gene is TRBD1 (6 bases). The TCR comes from a human donor with alopecia areata. Sequenced here: CD4+ T cells sorted from blood, sampled between weeks 43 and 45, from a patient treated with tofacitinib. CDR3 DNA sequence: TGTGCCAGCAGCCCAATTAGACAGACTCCAGGGGACGAGCAGTACTTC. Its translation: CASSPIRQTPGDEQYF.